One sample yielded the 10 T cell receptor beta chains listed below, sequenced in a study of cytomegalovirus exposure and HLA in healthy donors. The data were produced by immunoSEQ multiplex PCR, yet TCRdb's version contains in-frame clones alone and is incomplete. Here the sample spans approximately 210,000 clones, roughly 83% being singletons. Specimen: PBMCs. The source of these receptors is a woman aged 18-29 years in good health and CMV-seronegative.

The chain combines TRBV19 with TRBJ2-5; D gene ambiguous. CDR3 size: 14 residues. The V gene lost 3 bases and the J gene lost 0 bases, with 8 bases spanning the gap. Looked up from germline, CDR1 is LNHDA and CDR2 is SQIVND (reference sequence). The CDR3 is CASSIRSNQETQYF. In nucleotides, the CDR3 is TGTGCCAGTAGTATCCGGTCAAACCAAGAGACCCAGTACTTC.

The CDR3 region is CASSPQAAQPQHF. In nucleotides, the CDR3 is TGTGCCAGCTCACCTCAGGCCGCTCAGCCCCAGCATTTT. The chain is built from TRBV18 and TRBJ1-5, with D unresolved. The ends were cut back, 3 bases at V and 6 bases at J, with 9 bases in the middle. The CDR3 runs to 13 residues. In germline, CDR1 is KGHSH, CDR2 LQKENI.

The J gene is TRBJ1-4, the V gene TRBV5-6, with 7 positions matching TRBD1. Looked up from germline, CDR1 is SGHDT and CDR2 is YYEEEE. This CDR3 has 18 residues. V lost 4 bases to trimming and J lost 0 bases; unmatched junction nucleotides: 12. The CDR3 DNA reads TGTGCCAGCAGCGAAATGACCGGGACAGTTGCAACTAATGAAAAACTGTTTTTT. Translating gives CASSEMTGTVATNEKLFF.

The genes are TRBV5-1 and TRBJ1-6, with D tentatively TRBD1 (5 bases). The CDR3 loop spans 15 amino acids. Germline-derived CDR1 and CDR2 are SGHRS and YFSETQ. The V end was cut by 0 bases, the J end by 9 bases, with 13 bases between. CDR3: CASSLGTDSTSPLHF. The CDR3 DNA sequence: TGCGCCAGCAGCTTGGGTACAGACAGTACTTCACCCCTCCACTTT.

This chain joins TRBV29-1 and TRBJ1-1; D not resolved. The V and J ends lost 6 bases and 1 base respectively, with 12 bases between them. The CDR3 covers 13 residues. Germline V gene lookup returns CDR1 SQVTM and CDR2 ANQGSEA. CDR3 coding DNA: TGCAGCGTGGGAGCTTATGGGAACACTGAAGCTTTCTTT. Residues: CSVGAYGNTEAFF.

The chain uses TRBV6-5 and TRBJ2-1; 8 bases fit TRBD1. V lost 7 bases, J lost 3 bases, and 8 bases stayed unmatched. The CDR3 length is 15 residues. Per the germline V gene, CDR1 is MNHEY and CDR2 is SVGAGI. The CDR3 nucleotides read TGTGCCAGCAAGCTGCCGGGACAGGACTACAATGAGCAGTTCTTC. Translating gives CASKLPGQDYNEQFF.

The chain joins TRBV9 to TRBJ2-5; a possible D gene is TRBD2 (6 bases). Between the trimmed V and J ends, which lost 0 bases and 2 bases, there was a span of 11 bases. The CDR3 length is 15 residues. Germline assignment: CDR1 SGDLS and CDR2 YYNGEE. CDR3 bases: TGTGCCAGCAGCGTAGGGGGAGGACAACAAGAGACCCAGTACTTC. Amino acid sequence: CASSVGGGQQETQYF.

This clone was observed once. The chain is built from TRBV30 and TRBJ2-5; D call uncertain. The CDR3 sequence is 15 residues long. Germline V gene sequence: CDR1 GTSNPN, CDR2 SVGIG (reference sequence). V lost 1 base to trimming and J lost 4 bases, with 16 bases between them. The CDR3 sequence: CAWSAPPLGSETQYF. CDR3 sequence (DNA): TGTGCCTGGAGTGCTCCGCCCCTCGGGTCAGAGACCCAGTACTTC.

This clone has only a few counts. The rearrangement uses TRBV28 and TRBJ1-5, with TRBD1 matching 10 bases. Germline V gives CDR1 MDHEN, CDR2 SYDVKM. CDR3 length: 16 amino acids. The junction had 8 bases not matched to a gene; V was cut back by 7 bases and J by 2 bases. The CDR3 region has the DNA TGTGCCAGCAAAGGGACAGGGGAAGGGGGCAATCAGCCCCAGCATTTT. Its protein product is CASKGTGEGGNQPQHF.

Concerning this clone itself: Other DNA sequences in the same sample also yield this CDR3. V and J are TRBV9 and TRBJ2-3; D may be TRBD2 (5 bases). Germline CDR1 SGDLS, CDR2 YYNGEE. V was clipped by 4 bases and J by 3 bases, with 9 bases between them. This CDR3 is 13 amino acids long. CDR3 nucleotide sequence: TGTGCCAGCAGCCCGACGGGGACAGATACGCAGTATTTT. It yields the protein CASSPTGTDTQYF.